Below, 14 T cell receptor beta chains from the same sample are listed, as sequenced in a study of OX40 agonist ivuxolimab in advanced cancers. TCRdb's copy holds only in-frame clones and misses some; the assay was immunoSEQ multiplex PCR. The sample records 45,000 to 60,000 clones, roughly three quarters being singletons. The source was CD4+ or CD8+ T cells sorted from blood, collected in a trial of the OX40 agonist ivuxolimab. These receptors were obtained from an adult with an advanced solid tumor such as melanoma, head and neck, liver or kidney cancer.

The chain couples TRBV7-6 to TRBJ2-1; a weak D match, TRBD2 (5 bases). With 5 bases removed from V and 9 bases from J, the gap between germline ends came to 23 bases. Per germline, CDR1 SGHVS and CDR2 FNYEAQ. The CDR3 runs 16 residues. The DNA of the CDR3 is TGTGCCAGCAGCCGGGAAACGGGGTTTTCCGGTTCTGAGCAGTTCTTC. Encoded protein: CASSRETGFSGSEQFF. The whole variable domain, remainder taken from reference TRBV7-6 and TRBJ2-1, is GAGVSQSPRYKVTKRGQDVALRCDPISGHVSLYWYRQALGQGPEFLTYFNYEAQQDKSGLPNDRFSAERPEGSISTLTIQRTEQRDSAMYRCASSRETGFSGSEQFFGPGTRLTVL.

The V and J genes are TRBV5-1 and TRBJ1-1, with TRBD1 matching over 9 bases. This CDR3 comprises 15 residues. Trimming removed 0 bases from V and 5 bases from J; junction bases left unmatched: 5. Germline V gene sequence: CDR1 SGHRS, CDR2 YFSETQ. The chain's CDR3 is CASSLAGQGRTEAFF. In DNA form, the CDR3 reads TGCGCCAGCAGCTTGGCCGGACAGGGGAGGACTGAAGCTTTCTTT. Supplemented by reference TRBV5-1 and TRBJ1-1, the full variable domain reads KAGVTQTPRYLIKTRGQQVTLSCSPISGHRSVSWYQQTPGQGLQFLFEYFSETQRNKGNFPGRFSGRQFSNSRSEMNVSTLELGDSALYLCASSLAGQGRTEAFFGQGTRLTVV.

V usage is TRBV5-5 and J usage is TRBJ1-1; the match to TRBD1 covers 7 bases. V shed 1 base and J 5 bases; nucleotides not matched to a gene: 8. This CDR3 region has 15 residues. Germline-derived CDR1 and CDR2 are SGHKS and YYEKEE (reference sequence). The CDR3 DNA reads TGTGCCAGCAGCTTGTACGGGGACAGTATAACTGAAGCTTTCTTT. It codes for CASSLYGDSITEAFF.

The chain joins TRBV7-9 to TRBJ1-2; the match to TRBD1 covers 7 bases. The CDR3 sequence is 15 residues long. Per the germline V gene, CDR1 is SEHNR and CDR2 is FQNEAQ (reference sequence). Trimming took 0 bases from V and 7 from J; bases not matched to a gene: 8. The CDR3 protein is CASSLATQGRTGYTF. The CDR3 DNA reads as TGTGCCAGCAGCTTAGCGACACAGGGGAGGACTGGCTACACCTTC.

The chain uses TRBV5-6 and TRBJ2-5; possible D gene TRBD2, 5 bases. CDR3 length equals 14 residues. The germline CDR1 and CDR2 sequences are SGHDT and YYEEEE. Trimming stripped 2 bases from V and 11 bases from J, with 19 bases between. The chain's CDR3 is CASSFPRTLGEQYF. The DNA for the CDR3 is TGTGCCAGCAGCTTCCCCCGGACGTTGGGAGAGCAGTACTTC.

This clone was picked up one time. The chain uses TRBV4-2 and TRBJ2-3; 7 nucleotides agree with TRBD2. With V trimmed by 3 bases and J by 4 bases, 7 bases remained unmatched. The CDR3 runs 15 residues. Germline V lookup: CDR1 LGHNA, CDR2 YNFKEQ. CDR3 sequence reads: CASSQEALASDTQYF. The DNA for the CDR3 is TGTGCCAGCAGCCAGGAAGCACTAGCGTCAGATACGCAGTATTTT.

In this sample, this clone turned up once. The chain links TRBV15 to TRBJ1-1, with D maybe TRBD1 (5 bases). The V end lost 1 base, the J end lost 1 base, and 10 bases lay between the germline ends. The CDR3 sequence is 15 residues long. Germline V gene data show CDR1 as LNHNV and CDR2 as YYDKDF (reference sequence). The CDR3 loop reads CATSRGGVENTEAFF. The DNA for the CDR3 is TGTGCCACCAGCAGAGGGGGCGTCGAGAACACTGAAGCTTTCTTT.

V and J are TRBV21-1 and TRBJ1-5; the table calls TRBD1, which could not be checked here. TRBV21-1 is designated a pseudogene. There are 17 residues in the CDR3. This chain's CDR3 is CASSKGRQGKFNQPQHF. CDR3 coding DNA: TGTGCCAGCAGCAAAGGCCGACAGGGGAAGTTCAATCAGCCCCAGCATTTT.

The rearrangement joins TRBV7-9 to TRBJ1-1, with a tentative D call TRBD1 (5 bases). The CDR3 has 13 amino acids. Germline values: CDR1 SEHNR, CDR2 FQNEAQ (reference sequence). V was shortened by 2 bases and J by 9 bases, with 13 bases between the two germline ends. The CDR3 spells CASSLSEGSKAFF. Here the CDR3 DNA reads TGTGCCAGCAGCTTAAGTGAGGGGTCTAAAGCTTTCTTT.

Turning to this clone: Other DNA sequences of this sample code for an identical CDR3. The chain is built from TRBV20-1 and TRBJ2-1; D unresolved. Trimming left V 3 bases short and J 7 bases short, with 4 bases between. The CDR3 extends over 10 amino acids. The V gene's germline CDR1 is DFQATT and CDR2 SNEGSKA (reference sequence). CDR3 nucleotide sequence: TGCAGTGCTAGGTGGAATGAGCAGTTCTTC. Translating it yields CSARWNEQFF.

The table lists this clone with a count of one. The J gene is TRBJ1-4, the V gene TRBV19; D might be TRBD1 (5 bases). Trimming removed 4 bases from V and 5 bases from J, with 20 bases in between. This CDR3 has 17 residues. Germline CDR1 and CDR2: LNHDA and SQIVND (reference sequence). The CDR3 sequence is CASSTSGKTSGNEKLFF. CDR3 bases: TGTGCCAGTAGTACTTCGGGGAAAACCTCAGGGAATGAAAAACTGTTTTTT.

This clone was counted a few times. V usage is TRBV6-7 and J usage is TRBJ1-1; D might be TRBD1 (5 bases). TRBV6-7 counts as an open reading frame of uncertain function. This CDR3 has 14 amino acids. V was trimmed by 2 bases and J by 4 bases, leaving 11 bases between them. The CDR3 reads CASSYGVGGTEAFF. CDR3 coding DNA: TGTGCCAGCAGTTACGGGGTTGGGGGCACTGAAGCTTTCTTT.

This clone has more than one count but fewer than ten. The rearrangement links TRBV10-3 to TRBJ1-2, with D possibly TRBD1 on 6 matching bases. Trimming removed 4 bases from V and 8 bases from J, with 8 bases in between. This CDR3 is 11 amino acids long. CDR1 and CDR2 from the germline V gene are ENHRY and SYGVKD. The CDR3 loop is CAISAGDGYTF. In nucleotides, the CDR3 is TGTGCCATCAGTGCAGGGGACGGCTACACCTTC.

The chain couples TRBV28 to TRBJ2-1; D not resolved. The CDR3 spans 12 residues. CDR1 and CDR2 from the germline V gene are MDHEN and SYDVKM. The V end was cut by 3 bases, the J end by 6 bases, with 6 bases between. CDR3 nucleotides: TGTGCCAGCAGTTTTAACCGCAATGAGCAGTTCTTC. Translated: CASSFNRNEQFF.